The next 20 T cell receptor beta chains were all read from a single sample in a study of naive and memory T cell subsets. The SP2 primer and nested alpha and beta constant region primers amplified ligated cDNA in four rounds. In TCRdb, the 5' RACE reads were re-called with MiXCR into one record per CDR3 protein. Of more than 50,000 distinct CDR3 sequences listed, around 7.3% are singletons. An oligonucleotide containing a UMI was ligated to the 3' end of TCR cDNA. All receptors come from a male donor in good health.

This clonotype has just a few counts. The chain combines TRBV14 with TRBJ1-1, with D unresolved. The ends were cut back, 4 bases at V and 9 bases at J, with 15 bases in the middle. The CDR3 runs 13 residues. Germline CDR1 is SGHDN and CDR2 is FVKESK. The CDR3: CASSPGQTTKAFF. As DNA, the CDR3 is TGTGCCAGCAGCCCGGGCCAGACGACGAAAGCTTTCTTT.

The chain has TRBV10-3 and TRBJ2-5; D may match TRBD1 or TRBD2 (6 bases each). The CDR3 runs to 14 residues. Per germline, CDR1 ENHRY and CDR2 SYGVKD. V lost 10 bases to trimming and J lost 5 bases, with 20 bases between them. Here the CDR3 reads CATGDSVQVETQYF. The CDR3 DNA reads TGTGCCACAGGGGACTCAGTTCAAGTGGAGACCCAGTACTTC.

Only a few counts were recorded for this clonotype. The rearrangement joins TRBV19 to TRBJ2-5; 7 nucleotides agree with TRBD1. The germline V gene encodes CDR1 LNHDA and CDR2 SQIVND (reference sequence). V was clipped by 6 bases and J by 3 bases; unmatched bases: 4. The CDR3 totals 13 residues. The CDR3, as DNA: TGTGCCAGTAGAGCAACAGGGGAAGAGACCCAGTACTTC. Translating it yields CASRATGEETQYF.

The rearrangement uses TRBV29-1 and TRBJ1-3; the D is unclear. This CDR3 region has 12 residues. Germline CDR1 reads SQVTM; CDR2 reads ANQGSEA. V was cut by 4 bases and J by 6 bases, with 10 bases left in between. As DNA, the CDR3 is TGCAGCGTTGTTGGGCAGGAAAACACCATATATTTT. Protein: CSVVGQENTIYF.

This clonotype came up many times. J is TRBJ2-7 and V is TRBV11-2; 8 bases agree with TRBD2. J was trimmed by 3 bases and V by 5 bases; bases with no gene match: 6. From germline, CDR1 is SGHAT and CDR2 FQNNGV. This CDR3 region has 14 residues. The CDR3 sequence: CASSPGTSFYEQYF. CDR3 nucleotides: TGTGCCAGCAGCCCCGGGACTAGTTTCTACGAGCAGTACTTC.

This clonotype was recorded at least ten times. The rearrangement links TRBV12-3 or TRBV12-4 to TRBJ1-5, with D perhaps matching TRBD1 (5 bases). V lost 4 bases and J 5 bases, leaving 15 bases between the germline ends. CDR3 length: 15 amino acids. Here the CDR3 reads CASSSYGAGDQPQHF. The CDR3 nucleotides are TGTGCCAGCAGTTCTTACGGGGCGGGGGATCAGCCCCAGCATTTT.

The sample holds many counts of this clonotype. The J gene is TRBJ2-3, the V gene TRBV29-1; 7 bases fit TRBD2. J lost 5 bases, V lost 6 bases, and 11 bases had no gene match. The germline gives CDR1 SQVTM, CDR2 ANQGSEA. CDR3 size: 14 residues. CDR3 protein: CSVATSVEGDTQYF. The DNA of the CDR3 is TGCAGCGTGGCTACTAGCGTGGAGGGAGATACGCAGTATTTT.

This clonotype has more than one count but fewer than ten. CDR3 bases: TGCAGTGCTAGAGATCAGGGTAGCGGGATTGGGGATACGCAGTATTTT. This codes for CSARDQGSGIGDTQYF. The chain has TRBV20-1 and TRBJ2-3; 8 nucleotides agree with TRBD2. The CDR3 consists of 16 residues. After removal of 0 bases from V and 6 bases from J, the junction contained 11 bases not matched to a gene. Germline V gene data show CDR1 as DFQATT and CDR2 as SNEGSKA (reference sequence).

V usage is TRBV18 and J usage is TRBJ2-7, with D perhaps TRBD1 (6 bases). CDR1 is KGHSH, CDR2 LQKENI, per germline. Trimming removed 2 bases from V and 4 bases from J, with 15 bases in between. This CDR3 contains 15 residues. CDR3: CASSPRRTAQYEQYF. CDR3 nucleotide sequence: TGTGCCAGCTCACCAAGGAGGACAGCTCAATACGAGCAGTACTTC.

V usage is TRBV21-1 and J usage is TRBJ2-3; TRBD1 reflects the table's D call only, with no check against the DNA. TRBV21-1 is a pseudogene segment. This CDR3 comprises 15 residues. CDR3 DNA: TGTGCCAGCAGCCTCGCGGGACAGGGGGCAGATACGCAGTATTTT. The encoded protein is CASSLAGQGADTQYF.

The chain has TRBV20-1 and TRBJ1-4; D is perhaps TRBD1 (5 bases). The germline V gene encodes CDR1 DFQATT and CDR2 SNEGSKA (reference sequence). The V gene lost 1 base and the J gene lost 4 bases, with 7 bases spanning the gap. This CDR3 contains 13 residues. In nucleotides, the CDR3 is TGCAGTGCTAGAGTGGGGCTTAATGAAAAACTGTTTTTT. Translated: CSARVGLNEKLFF.

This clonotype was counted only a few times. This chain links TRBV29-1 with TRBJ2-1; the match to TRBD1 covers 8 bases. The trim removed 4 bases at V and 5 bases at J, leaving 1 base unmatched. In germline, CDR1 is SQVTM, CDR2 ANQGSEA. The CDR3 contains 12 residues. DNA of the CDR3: TGCAGCGTTGGACAGGGGCACAATGAGCAGTTCTTC. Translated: CSVGQGHNEQFF.

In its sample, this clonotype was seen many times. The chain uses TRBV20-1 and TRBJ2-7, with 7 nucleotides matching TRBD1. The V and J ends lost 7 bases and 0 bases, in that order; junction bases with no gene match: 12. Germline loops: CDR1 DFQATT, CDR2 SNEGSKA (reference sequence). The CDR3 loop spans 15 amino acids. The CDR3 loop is CSVQPVWDSSYEQYF. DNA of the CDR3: TGCAGTGTCCAACCCGTTTGGGACAGCTCCTACGAGCAGTACTTC.

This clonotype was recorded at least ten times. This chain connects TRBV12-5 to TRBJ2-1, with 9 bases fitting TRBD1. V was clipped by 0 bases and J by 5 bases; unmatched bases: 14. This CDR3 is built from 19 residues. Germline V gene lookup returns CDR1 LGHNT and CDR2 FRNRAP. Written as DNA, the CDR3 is TGTGCTAGTGGTTTGGTCTTTTTAACCGGGACAGGGAGACACAATGAGCAGTTCTTC. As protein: CASGLVFLTGTGRHNEQFF.

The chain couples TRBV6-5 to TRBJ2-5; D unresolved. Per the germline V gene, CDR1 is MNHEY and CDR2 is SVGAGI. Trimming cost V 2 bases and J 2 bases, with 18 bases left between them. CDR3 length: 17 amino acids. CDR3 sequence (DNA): TGTGCCAGCAGTTACCTGGACCCGACGGGTCTACAAGAGACCCAGTACTTC. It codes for CASSYLDPTGLQETQYF.

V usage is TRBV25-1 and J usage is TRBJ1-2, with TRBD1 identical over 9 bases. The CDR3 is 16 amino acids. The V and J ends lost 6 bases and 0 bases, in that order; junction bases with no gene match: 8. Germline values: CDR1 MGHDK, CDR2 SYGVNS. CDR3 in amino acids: CASSNGTGMSNYGYTF. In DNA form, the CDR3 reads TGTGCCAGCAGCAACGGGACAGGGATGTCTAACTATGGCTACACCTTC.

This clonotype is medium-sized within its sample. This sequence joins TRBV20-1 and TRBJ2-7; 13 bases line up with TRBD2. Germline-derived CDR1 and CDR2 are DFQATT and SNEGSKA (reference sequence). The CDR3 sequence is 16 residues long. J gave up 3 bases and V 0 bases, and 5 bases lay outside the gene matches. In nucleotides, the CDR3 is TGCAGTGCTAGAGATGGGACTAGCGGGACCGACTACGAGCAGTACTTC. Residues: CSARDGTSGTDYEQYF.

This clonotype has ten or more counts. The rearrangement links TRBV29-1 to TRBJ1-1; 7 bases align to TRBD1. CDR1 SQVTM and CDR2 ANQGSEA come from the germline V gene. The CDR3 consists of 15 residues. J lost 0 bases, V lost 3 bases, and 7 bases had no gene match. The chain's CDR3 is CSVEGPTGMNTEAFF. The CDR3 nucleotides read TGCAGCGTTGAGGGACCGACAGGGATGAACACTGAAGCTTTCTTT.

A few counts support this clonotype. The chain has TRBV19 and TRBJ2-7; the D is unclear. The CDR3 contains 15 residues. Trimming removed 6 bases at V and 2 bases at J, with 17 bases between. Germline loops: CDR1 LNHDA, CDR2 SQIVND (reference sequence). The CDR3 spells CASSPSEAPAYEQYF. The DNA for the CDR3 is TGTGCCAGTAGCCCGTCTGAAGCGCCGGCCTACGAGCAGTACTTC.

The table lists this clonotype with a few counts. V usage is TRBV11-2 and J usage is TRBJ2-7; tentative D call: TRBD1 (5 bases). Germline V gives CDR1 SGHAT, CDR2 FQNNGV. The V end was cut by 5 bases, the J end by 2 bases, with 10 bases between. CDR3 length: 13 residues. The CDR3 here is CASSQGHPYEQYF. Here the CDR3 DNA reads TGTGCCAGCAGCCAAGGACACCCCTACGAGCAGTACTTC.